This T cell receptor beta chain was captured by sequencing in a study of blood T cells in healthy people across ages. CDR3 length equals 17 residues. Germline V gives CDR1 MNHEY, CDR2 SMNVEV (reference sequence). V dropped 5 bases and J dropped 7; count of bases not matched to a gene: 16. PCR was performed a second time for about 6 to 12 cycles using a sample-barcoded 5' primer and a J-beta primer mix. TCRdb passed the 5' RACE reads through MiXCR, listing each CDR3 protein once. This table holds hundreds of thousands of distinct CDR3 sequences, over 20% found once. This clonotype originated in a man in his 70s in good health. The sample was blood. J is TRBJ1-5 and V is TRBV27, with 8 bases identical to TRBD1. CDR3 sequence reads: CASSQGTGVASEQPQHF. The CDR3 coding sequence is TGTGCCAGCAGTCAGGGGACAGGAGTAGCCTCAGAACAGCCCCAGCATTTT.